This T cell receptor (beta chain) came from a study of CD8 T cells in Susac syndrome. The study's findings and limits: It was acknowledged by the study that relatively few individuals were included in its TCR sequencing and HLA analysis.

A note on this clonotype: Antigen specificity is unknown.

It was healthy donors who served as the controls, matched for age and sex. It was with random hexamers that roughly 0.45 to 1 ug RNA was reverse transcribed. Multiplex PCR with immunoSEQ amplified the TCR beta CDR3 across 54 Vbeta and 13 Jbeta. TCRdb re-called the immunoSEQ multiplex PCR reads with MiXCR, one entry per CDR3 protein. The table records 90,000 or so distinct CDR3 sequences, 90% to 95% of them present only once. Germline CDR1 SGHDT, CDR2 YYEEEE. Trimming at V came to 2 bases and at J to 2 bases, leaving 2 bases not matched to a gene. CDR3 size: 14 residues. The chain uses TRBV5-6 and TRBJ2-7; 9 bases map to TRBD2. This TCR came from a human donor in good health. The sequencing sample was made of CD8+ T cells from PBMCs. The DNA of the CDR3 is TGTGCCAGCAGCTTCGGGACTAGCACCTACGAGCAGTACTTC. Protein sequence: CASSFGTSTYEQYF.